The subject of this entry is one T cell receptor (beta chain). No antigen is known for it. The sample originates from a study of long-term antiretroviral therapy in people with HIV. General observations from the study: After ART, diversity increased yet remained lower than transplant donor controls. Those clones which expanded before ART made up the dominant part of the repertoire at all time points.

The germline V gene has CDR1 SGDLS and CDR2 YYNGEE. The CDR3 totals 14 residues. J was trimmed by 3 bases and V by 3 bases; bases with no gene match: 1. Survey level was the resolution at which the v3.0 immunoSEQ assay ran. Sequencing was designed to cover roughly 40,000-50,000 T-cell genomes in each sample. The protocol was immunoSEQ multiplex PCR, while the TCRdb copy is restricted to in-frame clones and leaves out a portion. This table holds tens of thousands of clones, 86% found once. This receptor was identified in a man in his sixties with HIV. The source material was unsorted PBMCs, sampled 1.3 years after starting antiretroviral therapy. The chain uses TRBV9 and TRBJ2-1; 9 bases fit TRBD1. The chain's CDR3 is CASSAGQGYNEQFF. In nucleotides, the CDR3 is TGTGCCAGCAGCGCGGGACAGGGCTACAATGAGCAGTTCTTC.